This T cell receptor (beta chain) was retrieved from a study of T cells and Merkel cell carcinoma outcomes. TCRdb keeps only in-frame clones here, not all; method: immunoSEQ multiplex PCR. The repertoire has about 590 clones, 75% to 95% of them found once; the top ten carry about 5%. CDR3 length equals 16 residues. The germline gives CDR1 SGDLS, CDR2 YYNGEE. V shed 4 bases, J shed 0 bases, and the junction held 6 bases outside the gene matches. A single count supports this clone. The antigen remains undetermined. General study results and limits: Repertoire plus T-cell density reportedly predicted Merkel cell carcinoma outcomes.

Source material: tumor tissue from Merkel cell carcinoma. The V gene is TRBV9, the J gene TRBJ2-1; 8 positions match TRBD2. The receptor comes from a human donor with Merkel cell carcinoma. CDR3 nucleotide sequence: TGTGCCAGCAGCCCCCGGGGGGGTAGCTCCTACAATGAGCAGTTCTTC. Translating gives CASSPRGGSSYNEQFF.